Below are 22 T cell receptor beta chains sequenced from a single sample in a study of T cells in localized non-small cell lung cancer. TCRdb keeps only in-frame clones here, not all; method: immunoSEQ multiplex PCR. The sample shows 15,000 to 19,000 clones, approximately 87% of them seen only once. The sequences come from peripheral blood mononuclear cells, collected before any cancer treatment. All receptors come from a male donor at least 60 years old with stage II lung adenocarcinoma.

The rearrangement uses TRBV5-1 and TRBJ1-5; D is ambiguous. V gave up 4 bases and J gave up 5 bases, with 10 bases separating them. The CDR3 runs 13 residues. Germline V gene data show CDR1 as SGHRS and CDR2 as YFSETQ. The CDR3 loop is CASSETSDQPQHF. Here the CDR3 DNA reads TGCGCCAGCAGCGAGACGTCCGATCAGCCCCAGCATTTT.

This chain connects TRBV18 to TRBJ1-3, with unresolved D. V gave up 3 bases and J gave up 0 bases, with 9 bases separating them. Germline V lookup: CDR1 KGHSH, CDR2 LQKENI. This CDR3 has 15 residues. The CDR3 sequence: CASSPTVSSGNTIYF. CDR3 sequence (DNA): TGTGCCAGCTCACCGACCGTCAGCTCTGGAAACACCATATATTTT.

The chain employs TRBV11-3 and TRBJ1-1; the D is unclear. Trimming stripped 5 bases from V and 1 base from J, with 11 bases between. CDR1 SGHNT and CDR2 YENEEA come from the germline V gene. CDR3 length equals 14 residues. CDR3 loop: CASSQYDANTEAFF. DNA of the CDR3: TGTGCCAGCAGCCAGTACGATGCGAACACTGAAGCTTTCTTT.

Only a few counts were recorded for this clone. This sequence joins TRBV27 and TRBJ2-1; the match to TRBD2 covers 7 bases. The CDR3 sequence is 14 residues long. The V and J ends lost 7 bases and 1 base, in that order; junction bases with no gene match: 4. Germline lookup yields CDR1 MNHEY and CDR2 SMNVEV (reference sequence). The CDR3 loop is CASTPRGSYNEQFF. Written as DNA, the CDR3 is TGTGCCAGCACTCCGCGGGGGTCCTACAATGAGCAGTTCTTC.

This clone was recorded only once. The genes are TRBV5-8 and TRBJ2-7; a weak D match, TRBD2 (6 bases). V lost 4 bases and J lost 5, with 16 bases in between. This CDR3 has 14 residues. In germline, CDR1 is SGHTS, CDR2 YDEGEE. The CDR3 DNA sequence: TGTGCCAGCAGCCGGGGGTTCGGGAAGGACGAGCAGTACTTC. Its protein is CASSRGFGKDEQYF.

This clone was observed a single time. This rearrangement joins TRBV9 to TRBJ1-3; no clear D gene. V lost 6 bases, J lost 0 bases, and 13 bases lay in between. The CDR3 totals 15 residues. Germline CDR1 reads SGDLS; CDR2 reads YYNGEE. Written as DNA, the CDR3 is TGTGCCAGCATCGCCTTTGCCCGCTCTGGAAACACCATATATTTT. Translated: CASIAFARSGNTIYF.

This rearrangement joins TRBV28 to TRBJ2-7, with D possibly matching TRBD2 (7 bases). This CDR3 is 17 amino acids long. The V and J ends lost 6 bases and 7 bases respectively, with 28 bases between them. Germline assignment: CDR1 MDHEN and CDR2 SYDVKM. This CDR3 is CASRGAGTTLGVGEQYF. In nucleotides, the CDR3 is TGTGCCAGCAGGGGGGCCGGGACTACCCTGGGAGTAGGGGAGCAGTACTTC.

The chain carries TRBV5-6 and TRBJ2-1, with TRBD2 identical over 11 bases. This CDR3 is built from 15 residues. Germline V gives CDR1 SGHDT, CDR2 YYEEEE. Trimming removed 0 bases from V and 10 bases from J; junction bases left unmatched: 6. CDR3 in DNA: TGTGCCAGCAGCTTGGGCGGTAGCGGGAGGGGAGAGCAGTTCTTC. This sequence encodes CASSLGGSGRGEQFF.

V is TRBV29-1 and J is TRBJ2-7; TRBD2 aligns across 11 bases. This CDR3 is 15 amino acids long. The V gene's germline CDR1 is SQVTM and CDR2 ANQGSEA. The V gene end was trimmed by 6 bases and the J gene end by 6 bases; junction bases not matched to a gene: 13. The CDR3 DNA reads as TGCAGCGTATCCGTAGCGGGAGGGACTAGGGGCGAGCAGTACTTC. Translated, it gives CSVSVAGGTRGEQYF.

The rearrangement uses TRBV28 and TRBJ2-1; D may be TRBD1 (6 bases). Between the trimmed V and J ends, which lost 2 bases and 3 bases, there was a span of 17 bases. This CDR3 is 17 amino acids long. Germline CDR1 MDHEN, CDR2 SYDVKM. CDR3 residues: CASSLNSGALRYNEQFF. The DNA of the CDR3 is TGTGCCAGCAGTTTAAACTCAGGGGCACTTCGCTACAATGAGCAGTTCTTC.

CDR3 sequence (DNA): TGCGCCAGCAAGGGTGAAGGGGGAGAAAAACTGTTTTTT. Amino acid sequence: CASKGEGGEKLFF. V usage is TRBV5-1 and J usage is TRBJ1-4; D possibly corresponds to TRBD1 (6 bases). The V gene's germline CDR1 is SGHRS and CDR2 YFSETQ. Trimming shortened V by 6 bases and J by 8 bases, and 14 bases separated the two germline ends. The CDR3 runs to 13 residues.

CDR3 bases: TGTGCCAGCAGCCCGGGACAGGGCTACACTGAAGCTTTCTTT. Protein: CASSPGQGYTEAFF. The chain links TRBV11-3 to TRBJ1-1; 9 positions match TRBD1. The CDR3 runs to 14 residues. CDR1 SGHNT and CDR2 YENEEA come from the germline V gene. V shed 5 bases and J 3 bases; nucleotides not matched to a gene: 4.

This clone was counted between two and nine times. This chain connects TRBV30 to TRBJ1-1; weak D call: TRBD1 (6 bases). The V end was cut by 2 bases, the J end by 1 base, with 8 bases between. The length of the CDR3 is 13 residues. The germline gives CDR1 GTSNPN, CDR2 SVGIG (reference sequence). The CDR3 protein is CAWSLTGNTEAFF. The CDR3 bases are TGTGCCTGGAGTCTGACAGGGAACACTGAAGCTTTCTTT.

The chain is built from TRBV29-1 and TRBJ1-1; no clear D gene. This CDR3 region has 14 residues. CDR1 SQVTM and CDR2 ANQGSEA come from the germline V gene. Trimming left V 8 bases short and J 1 base short, with 17 bases between. CDR3 loop: CSHSGPTGNTEAFF. CDR3 DNA sequence: TGCAGCCATTCCGGGCCAACCGGGAACACTGAAGCTTTCTTT.

This clone was observed once. V and J are TRBV25-1 and TRBJ2-1, with a tentative D call TRBD2 (5 bases). The length of the CDR3 is 15 residues. Germline CDR1 MGHDK, CDR2 SYGVNS. Trimming removed 1 base from V and 5 bases from J, with 12 bases in between. In DNA form, the CDR3 reads TGTGCCAGCAGTGAATTAAGCGGAGATAACAATGAGCAGTTCTTC. Translating it yields CASSELSGDNNEQFF.

The gene calls are TRBV5-1 and TRBJ2-1; D uncertain. The germline gives CDR1 SGHRS, CDR2 YFSETQ. The V end lost 5 bases, the J end lost 5 bases, and 14 bases lay between the germline ends. There are 14 residues in the CDR3. CDR3 loop: CASSLRWQDNEQFF. CDR3 DNA sequence: TGCGCCAGCAGTTTGCGGTGGCAGGACAATGAGCAGTTCTTC.

This clone was observed a handful of times. The chain is built from TRBV27 and TRBJ2-7; possibly TRBD1 or TRBD2 for D (6 bases each). The V gene lost 8 bases and the J gene lost 0 bases, with 11 bases spanning the gap. The CDR3 consists of 13 residues. Germline V gene lookup returns CDR1 MNHEY and CDR2 SMNVEV (reference sequence). CDR3 coding DNA: TGTGCCAGCGCGCCGGGGGCCTCCTACGAGCAGTACTTC. Translating it yields CASAPGASYEQYF.

To note about this clone: This sample includes further DNA sequences coding for the same CDR3. The V call is TRBV29-1, the J call TRBJ2-7; 11 bases fit TRBD2. CDR3 length: 13 amino acids. Trimming at V came to 6 bases and at J to 4 bases, leaving 5 bases not matched to a gene. Germline assignment: CDR1 SQVTM and CDR2 ANQGSEA. CDR3 in DNA: TGCAGCGTGACCCTAGCGGGGGGTTACGAGCAGTACTTC. Amino acids: CSVTLAGGYEQYF.

The J gene is TRBJ1-4, the V gene TRBV28; the D is unclear. The germline V gene has CDR1 MDHEN and CDR2 SYDVKM. The CDR3 consists of 16 residues. V dropped 2 bases and J dropped 0 bases, with 10 bases sitting between them. The CDR3 loop is CASSLVGHATNEKLFF. In DNA form, the CDR3 reads TGTGCCAGCAGTTTAGTAGGGCACGCAACTAATGAAAAACTGTTTTTT.

The gene calls are TRBV10-2 and TRBJ2-7, with a tentative D call TRBD2 (7 bases). The CDR3 has 14 amino acids. The germline V gene has CDR1 WSHSY and CDR2 SAAADI. Trimming removed 6 bases from V and 2 bases from J, with 14 bases in between. CDR3: CASRGGGGAYEQYF. CDR3 nucleotides: TGCGCCAGCAGAGGAGGGGGAGGGGCCTACGAGCAGTACTTC.

CDR3 in amino acids: CASRLPLLPHEQYF. The CDR3 DNA reads as TGTGCAAGTCGCTTACCCCTACTCCCCCACGAGCAGTACTTC. The rearrangement links TRBV12-2 to TRBJ2-7; the D call TRBD2 from the table was never checked on the DNA. TRBV12-2 is a listed pseudogene. CDR3 size: 14 residues.

The chain is built from TRBV9 and TRBJ2-1; D ambiguous. Trimming removed 7 bases at V and 8 bases at J, with 7 bases between. The CDR3 is 10 amino acids. In germline, CDR1 is SGDLS, CDR2 YYNGEE. The CDR3 protein is CASGVDEQFF. For the CDR3, the DNA is TGTGCCAGCGGGGTCGATGAGCAGTTCTTC. The full variable domain, completed using reference TRBV9 and TRBJ2-1, is DSGVTQTPKHLITATGQRVTLRCSPRSGDLSVYWYQQSLDQGLQFLIQYYNGEERAKGNILERFSAQQFPDLHSELNLSSLELGDSALYFCASGVDEQFFGPGTRLTVL.